Below, one TCR beta chain is given with its context. Its antigen specificity is not known. Qualities for individual bases were not recorded, and no much larger clone is one base off. The collaborating institutions used their own protocols to collect whole blood in K2EDTA tubes. For TCRbeta analysis, collaborators shipped samples in one of three forms: frozen whole blood, isolated PBMCs, or DNA extracted from either of those sample types. This sample was taken from a study of blood T cell repertoires in COVID-19 (dated by TCRdb to the early 2020s). General notes on the study: Collaborator samples came from the United States, Italy and Spain and covered acute and convalescent phases of COVID-19. The material from the prospective study consisted of cDNA or gDNA derived from T cells, B-cell-depleted T cells, or PBMCs. The dataset comprised deeply sampled blood TCRbeta repertoires from subjects exposed to, actively infected with, or recovered from COVID-19. A freely available public database, intended as a resource for researchers studying the immune response to SARS-CoV-2, is where the repertoires were released. The samples were drawn from the first 160 participants of the ongoing ImmuneRACE study and from roughly 1,300 subjects provided by 6 global collaborators. Sample metadata almost always included a de-identified subject ID, COVID-19 status, age in years and sex. Where available, HLA class I and class II types were obtained from metadata supplied by the sample provider rather than from assay-based typing. Results the study describes overall, beyond this receptor: How much clinical and demographic metadata was included differed by source and by participant, and the metadata was provided uncurated.

The immunoSEQ Assay, a bias-controlled multiplex PCR, was used to amplify TCRbeta CDR3 regions from genomic DNA. The original pipeline was this. Nucleated cell counts per sample were estimated from amplification of reference gene primers within the assay. Sequence reads were collapsed and filtered to measure the absolute abundance of every unique TCRbeta CDR3 rearrangement. For each sample, productive Simpson clonality was calculated by taking the square root of Simpson's diversity index across productive rearrangements. TCRdb holds this immuneACCESS table with in-frame rearrangements only. Some clones are missing; in checked studies, unresolved V genes explain under half, and the rest has no known cause. D and trimming come from the DNA, and the V and J calls and clone size come from that table. Across this sample there are around 180,000 clones, with roughly 70% seen only once. Around 2.9% of the sample comes from the top ten.

CDR1 and CDR2 are drawn from the germline V gene (reference sequence): SEHNR, FQNEAQ. V is cut by 4 bases and J by 8 bases, and the space between the germline ends is 8 bases. Measured from the cysteine to the phenylalanine, the CDR3 is 11 residues long. The CDR3 DNA has 33 bases and is translated from base 1. Recombination linked TRBV7-9 to TRBJ1-2, with the D gene not clear enough to name. The TCR comes from a woman of 80 years or more with acute or convalescent COVID-19. The sample taken for sequencing was peripheral blood. In nucleotides, the sequence is TGTGCCAGCAGCTCGGGAGGCGGCTACACCTTC. Its product reads: CASSSGGGYTF.